A selection of T cell receptor beta chains follows, all from one sample in a study of control samples from healthy donors and cancer patients. Only in-frame clones appear in the TCRdb table, and some are missing; sequencing was by immunoSEQ multiplex PCR. The top ten hold roughly 8.4% of the sample, which has 130,000 to 150,000 clones, around 85% seen once. Sequenced: blood. These receptors came from a woman aged 25 to 39 in good health. CDR3s leave out the opening cysteine and the closing phenylalanine or tryptophan. Where a row states a size, it is once, few, many or the class of an expanded clone; other rows omit it.

v_call	clone_size	j_call	cdr3_aa
TRBV9	once	TRBJ1-1	ASSQPGLNTEAF
TRBV4-2	.	TRBJ2-5	ASSQGELGETQY
TRBV6-1	.	TRBJ2-5	ASSDPSYGFQETQY
TRBV5-4	.	TRBJ2-5	ASSPGTAKETQY
TRBV30	.	TRBJ1-3	AWSGYGLGPGNTIY
TRBV28	.	TRBJ1-1	ASSLQDPGRMNTEAF
TRBV5-6	.	TRBJ2-7	ASSLSNMDEQY
TRBV24-1	.	TRBJ1-4	ATSDPGREKLF
TRBV27	.	TRBJ1-3	ASSRTGSSGNTIY
TRBV3-1/TRBV3-2	once	TRBJ2-5	ASSQGFQGVETQY
TRBV6-5	.	TRBJ1-2	ASRDRGSGYT
TRBV30	.	TRBJ2-1	AWSAGGSLFSF
TRBV7-9	.	TRBJ2-5	ASSPGTGEGFRETQY
TRBV11-2	few	TRBJ2-3	ASSLSRGRDTQY
TRBV5-1	.	TRBJ1-1	ASSVTGSDTEAF
TRBV11-3	.	TRBJ1-6	ASSGRDRGLDSPLH
TRBV11-2	.	TRBJ2-4	ASSLDTQY
TRBV7-6	.	TRBJ2-3	ASSFEASTDTQY
TRBV7-9	.	TRBJ2-1	ASSLGSTGKRF
TRBV7-8	once	TRBJ2-3	ASSPEGAGAPDTQY
TRBV29-1	.	TRBJ1-1	SVEAFAAGRGETINTEAF
TRBV6-5	.	TRBJ2-2	ASSGLAENTGELF
TRBV5-6	.	TRBJ2-5	ASSEGETQY
TRBV19	.	TRBJ1-2	ASSIGQGAYGYT
TRBV19	once	TRBJ2-2	ASSTPGLAGREAGELF
TRBV5-4	.	TRBJ2-7	ASSGSGRSSYEQY
TRBV19	.	TRBJ1-5	ASSSTGGGYSNQPQH
TRBV9	.	TRBJ1-2	ASSVGTGGSYGYT
TRBV5-1	.	TRBJ1-2	ASRIGGSGGAYGYT
TRBV19	.	TRBJ1-1	ASSIGDRNTEAF
TRBV7-3	.	TRBJ2-3	ASSLRGSDTQY
TRBV9	.	TRBJ2-1	ASSVDSGRYNEQF
TRBV28	.	TRBJ2-7	ASTLLGTVYEQY